This entry describes one T cell receptor beta chain. Its antigen remains unidentified. These data are taken from a study of cytomegalovirus exposure and HLA in healthy donors. Study overall: There were around 100 million unique TCR beta sequences, drawn from roughly 200 million T cells, in an earlier analysis.

Study outcomes and limitations: An analysis was carried out later, and it reportedly showed fewer N-insertions in an Asian-associated ancestry cluster than the 666-donor mean.

V gave up 5 bases and J gave up 0 bases; unmatched junction bases: 6. Germline assignment: CDR1 LNHDA and CDR2 SQIVND (reference sequence). The CDR3 contains 18 residues. Primers for the PCR totalled 60 Vbeta and 13 Jbeta. Sequenced by immunoSEQ multiplex PCR; TCRdb stores in-frame clones only, minus some. This sample's table reports over 150,000 clones. Material for sequencing was PBMCs. The TCR was taken from a boy aged 10-17 years in good health and CMV-seronegative. V gene TRBV19 combines with J gene TRBJ2-1; 14 nucleotides agree with TRBD2. As DNA, the CDR3 is TGTGCCAGTAGTGACGGACTAGCGGGGGGTATCTCCTACAATGAGCAGTTCTTC. Protein: CASSDGLAGGISYNEQFF.